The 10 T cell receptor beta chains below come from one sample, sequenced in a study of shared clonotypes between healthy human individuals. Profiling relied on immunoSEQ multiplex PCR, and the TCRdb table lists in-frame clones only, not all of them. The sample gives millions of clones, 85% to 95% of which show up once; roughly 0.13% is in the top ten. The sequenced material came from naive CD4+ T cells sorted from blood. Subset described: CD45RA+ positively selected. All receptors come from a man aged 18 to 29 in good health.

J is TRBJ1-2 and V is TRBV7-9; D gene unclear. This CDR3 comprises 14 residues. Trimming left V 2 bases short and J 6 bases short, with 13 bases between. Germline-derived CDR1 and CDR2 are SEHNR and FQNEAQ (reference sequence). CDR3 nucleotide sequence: TGTGCCAGCAGCTTAACCAATGGAAGGGATGGCTACACCTTC. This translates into CASSLTNGRDGYTF. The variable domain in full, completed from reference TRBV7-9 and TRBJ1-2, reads DTGVSQNPRHKITKRGQNVTFRCDPISEHNRLYWYRQTLGQGPEFLTYFQNEAQLEKSRLLSDRFSAERPKGSFSTLEIQRTEQGDSAMYLCASSLTNGRDGYTFGSGTRLTVV.

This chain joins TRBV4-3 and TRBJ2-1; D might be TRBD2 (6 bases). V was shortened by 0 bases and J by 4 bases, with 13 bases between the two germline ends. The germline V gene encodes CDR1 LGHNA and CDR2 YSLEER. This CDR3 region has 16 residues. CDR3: CASSQERSGLYNEQFF. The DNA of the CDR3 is TGCGCCAGCAGCCAAGAGAGAAGCGGGCTTTACAATGAGCAGTTCTTC.

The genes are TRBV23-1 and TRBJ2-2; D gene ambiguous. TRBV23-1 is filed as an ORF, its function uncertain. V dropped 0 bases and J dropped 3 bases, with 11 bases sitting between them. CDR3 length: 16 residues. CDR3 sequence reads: CASSQSPDEYTGELFF. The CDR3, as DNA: TGCGCCAGCAGTCAATCGCCCGACGAGTACACCGGGGAGCTGTTTTTT.

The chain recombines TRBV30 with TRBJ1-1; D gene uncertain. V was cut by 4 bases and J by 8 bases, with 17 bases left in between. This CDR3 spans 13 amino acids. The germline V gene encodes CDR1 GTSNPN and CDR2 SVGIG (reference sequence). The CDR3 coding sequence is TGTGCCTGGAAGTCCGACCCCCTCTTGGAAGCTTTCTTT. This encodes CAWKSDPLLEAFF.

CDR3 coding DNA: TGTGCCTCCCATGCGAGCGGAAACACCATATATTTT. Translating gives CASHASGNTIYF. This chain connects TRBV30 to TRBJ1-3; D not resolved. Germline V gene sequence: CDR1 GTSNPN, CDR2 SVGIG (reference sequence). Deletions cut 7 bases from V and 4 bases from J, with 11 bases between. The CDR3 loop spans 12 amino acids. Filled out from reference TRBV30 and TRBJ1-3, the complete variable domain reads SQTIHQWPATLVQPVGSPLSLECTVEGTSNPNLYWYRQAAGRGLQLLFYSVGIGQISSEVPQNLSASRPQDRQFILSSKKLLLSDSGFYLCASHASGNTIYFGEGSWLTVV.

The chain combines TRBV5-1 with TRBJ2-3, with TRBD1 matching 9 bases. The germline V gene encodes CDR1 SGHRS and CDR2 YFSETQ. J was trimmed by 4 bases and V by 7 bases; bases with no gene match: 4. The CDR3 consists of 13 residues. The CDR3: CASGDRVADTQYF. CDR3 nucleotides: TGCGCCAGCGGGGACAGGGTCGCAGATACGCAGTATTTT.

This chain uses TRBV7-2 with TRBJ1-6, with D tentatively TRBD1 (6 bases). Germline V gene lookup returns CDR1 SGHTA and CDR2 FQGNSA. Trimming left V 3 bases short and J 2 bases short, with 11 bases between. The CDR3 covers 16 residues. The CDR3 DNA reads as TGTGCCAGCAGCTTCCGACAGGCTACCTATAATTCACCCCTCCACTTT. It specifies CASSFRQATYNSPLHF.

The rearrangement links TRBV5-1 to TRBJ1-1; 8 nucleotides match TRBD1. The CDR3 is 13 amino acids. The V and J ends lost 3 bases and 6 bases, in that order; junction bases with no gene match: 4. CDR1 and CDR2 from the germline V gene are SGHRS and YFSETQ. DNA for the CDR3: TGCGCCAGCAGCTGGACAGGGAATGCTGAAGCTTTCTTT. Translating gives CASSWTGNAEAFF.

The CDR3 here is CASTQTGNGNTIYF. In DNA form, the CDR3 reads TGTGCCAGCACCCAGACGGGGAACGGAAACACCATATATTTT. V and J are TRBV28 and TRBJ1-3; no clear D gene. The germline gives CDR1 MDHEN, CDR2 SYDVKM. Trimming took 7 bases from V and 4 from J, leaving 14 bases between them. The CDR3 has 14 residues.

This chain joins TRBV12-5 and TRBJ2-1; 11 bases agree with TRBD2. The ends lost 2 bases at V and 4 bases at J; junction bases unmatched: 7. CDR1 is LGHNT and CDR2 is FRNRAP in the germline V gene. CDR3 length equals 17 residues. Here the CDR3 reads CASGLTPTSGIYNEQFF. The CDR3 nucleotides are TGTGCTAGTGGTTTGACCCCGACTAGCGGGATTTACAATGAGCAGTTCTTC.